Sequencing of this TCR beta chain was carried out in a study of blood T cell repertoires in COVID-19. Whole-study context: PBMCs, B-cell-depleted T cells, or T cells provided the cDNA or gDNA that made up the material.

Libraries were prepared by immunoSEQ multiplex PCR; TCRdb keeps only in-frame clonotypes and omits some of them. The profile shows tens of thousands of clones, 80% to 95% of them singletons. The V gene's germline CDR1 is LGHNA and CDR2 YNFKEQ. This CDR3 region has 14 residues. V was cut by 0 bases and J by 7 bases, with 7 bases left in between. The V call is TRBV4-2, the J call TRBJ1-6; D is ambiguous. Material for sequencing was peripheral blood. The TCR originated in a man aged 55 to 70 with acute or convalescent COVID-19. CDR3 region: CASSQETSNSPLHF. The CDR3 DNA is TGTGCCAGCAGCCAAGAAACTTCAAATTCACCCCTCCACTTT.